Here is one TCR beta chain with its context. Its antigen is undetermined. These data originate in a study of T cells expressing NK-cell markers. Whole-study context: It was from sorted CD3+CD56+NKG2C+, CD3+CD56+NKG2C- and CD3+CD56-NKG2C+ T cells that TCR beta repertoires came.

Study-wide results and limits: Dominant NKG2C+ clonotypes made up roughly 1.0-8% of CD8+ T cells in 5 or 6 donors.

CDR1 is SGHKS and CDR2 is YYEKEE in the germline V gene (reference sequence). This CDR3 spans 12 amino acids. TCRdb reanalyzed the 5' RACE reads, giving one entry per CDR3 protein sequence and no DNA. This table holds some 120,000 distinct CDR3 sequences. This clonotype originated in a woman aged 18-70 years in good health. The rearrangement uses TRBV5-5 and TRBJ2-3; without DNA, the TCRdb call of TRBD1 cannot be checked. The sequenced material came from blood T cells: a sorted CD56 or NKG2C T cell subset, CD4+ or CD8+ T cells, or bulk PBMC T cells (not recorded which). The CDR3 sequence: CASSSGTREKYF.